This entry lists 28 T cell receptor beta chains sequenced from one sample in a study of cytomegalovirus exposure and HLA in healthy donors. Primers for the PCR totalled 60 Vbeta and 13 Jbeta. Produced via immunoSEQ multiplex PCR; TCRdb's table is partial and in-frame only. The sample holds around 50,000 clones, roughly four fifths seen once. What was sequenced was PBMCs. These receptors were collected from a man aged 35 to 55 in good health and CMV-seronegative.

This chain links TRBV11-3 with TRBJ2-7; TRBD1 agrees at 7 bases. The germline CDR1 and CDR2 sequences are SGHNT and YENEEA. The CDR3 spans 16 residues. The ends lost 2 bases at V and 3 bases at J; junction bases unmatched: 10. The CDR3 region is CASSLLGQGVFYEQYF. In nucleotides, the CDR3 is TGTGCCAGCAGCTTATTGGGGCAGGGGGTTTTCTACGAGCAGTACTTC. The full variable domain, with the rest looked up from reference TRBV11-3 and TRBJ2-7, is EAGVVQSPRYKIIEKKQPVAFWCNPISGHNTLYWYLQNLGQGPELLIRYENEEAVDDSQLPKDRFSAERLKGVDSTLKIQPAELGDSAVYLCASSLLGQGVFYEQYFGPGTRLTVT.

This chain connects TRBV19 to TRBJ2-7; D remains ambiguous. This CDR3 has 14 residues. V lost 3 bases and J 6 bases, leaving 15 bases between the germline ends. In germline, CDR1 is LNHDA, CDR2 SQIVND (reference sequence). CDR3 nucleotides: TGTGCCAGTAGTATCAGAACCCCCTCCCGCGAGCAGTACTTC. Translating gives CASSIRTPSREQYF.

The gene calls are TRBV5-1 and TRBJ1-2; 7 bases map to TRBD1. The length of the CDR3 is 14 residues. V lost 3 bases to trimming and J lost 1 base; unmatched junction nucleotides: 3. Germline V gives CDR1 SGHRS, CDR2 YFSETQ. Written as DNA, the CDR3 is TGCGCCAGCAGCTCGACAGGGAATAACTATGGCTACACCTTC. Its protein product is CASSSTGNNYGYTF.

This clone was detected only a few times. The genes are TRBV5-6 and TRBJ1-3; 7 positions match TRBD1. Germline values: CDR1 SGHDT, CDR2 YYEEEE. The CDR3 covers 16 residues. V lost 7 bases to trimming and J lost 0 bases; unmatched junction nucleotides: 10. CDR3 coding DNA: TGTGCCAGCCGCTCCAGAGGGGGCTCCTCTGGAAACACCATATATTTT. Translation: CASRSRGGSSGNTIYF.

Only a few counts were recorded for this clone. The gene calls are TRBV4-3 and TRBJ2-2; D possibly corresponds to TRBD2 (6 bases). Germline CDR1 LGHNA, CDR2 YSLEER. V lost 0 bases and J lost 5, with 13 bases in between. CDR3 size: 16 residues. The CDR3 coding sequence is TGCGCCAGCAGCCAAGATTTTACAGGACTAACCGGGGAGCTGTTTTTT. Encoded protein: CASSQDFTGLTGELFF.

The chain employs TRBV27 and TRBJ1-1; 7 bases are shared with TRBD1. The germline V gene encodes CDR1 MNHEY and CDR2 SMNVEV (reference sequence). With V trimmed by 6 bases and J by 4 bases, 11 bases remained unmatched. The CDR3 totals 15 residues. The CDR3 DNA sequence: TGTGCCAGCAGCAACCACCAGGGGGAAAGCACTGAAGCTTTCTTT. Its protein is CASSNHQGESTEAFF.

The chain has TRBV6-5 and TRBJ1-6; tentative D call: TRBD1 (5 bases). Per germline, CDR1 MNHEY and CDR2 SVGAGI. V was cut by 2 bases and J by 5 bases, with 7 bases left in between. The CDR3 is 14 residues long. The CDR3 protein is CASSYGQNNSPLHF. For the CDR3, the DNA is TGTGCCAGCAGTTACGGACAAAATAATTCACCCCTCCACTTT.

The chain is built from TRBV5-1 and TRBJ2-1; 10 bases are shared with TRBD2. The CDR3 is made up of 19 amino acids. The germline V gene encodes CDR1 SGHRS and CDR2 YFSETQ. V shed 0 bases, J shed 2 bases, and the junction held 11 bases outside the gene matches. CDR3 region: CASSLEVAGGLPAYNEQFF. The CDR3 DNA sequence: TGCGCCAGCAGCTTGGAAGTAGCGGGGGGCCTTCCTGCCTACAATGAGCAGTTCTTC.

The rearrangement uses TRBV28 and TRBJ1-1; the D gene is possibly TRBD1 (5 bases). The germline V and J ends were trimmed by 6 bases and 3 bases, with 17 bases remaining between them. This CDR3 region has 15 residues. Looked up from germline, CDR1 is MDHEN and CDR2 is SYDVKM. This CDR3 reads CASSQGGARDTEAFF. For the CDR3, the DNA is TGTGCCAGCAGCCAGGGAGGGGCCCGTGACACTGAAGCTTTCTTT.

The chain links TRBV7-2 to TRBJ2-1; 11 positions agree with TRBD1. The germline CDR1 and CDR2 sequences are SGHTA and FQGNSA. The trim removed 5 bases at V and 1 base at J, leaving 1 base unmatched. CDR3 length equals 15 residues. CDR3 sequence (DNA): TGTGCCAGCAGCCGGGACAGGGGGTCCTACAATGAGCAGTTCTTC. Translating it yields CASSRDRGSYNEQFF.

The CDR3, as DNA: TGTGCCAGCAGTTACTCAAAGGGGCATGGAAACACCATATATTTT. Translating gives CASSYSKGHGNTIYF. V usage is TRBV6-6 and J usage is TRBJ1-3; D possibly corresponds to TRBD1 (5 bases). The germline V and J ends were trimmed by 0 bases and 3 bases, with 9 bases remaining between them. The CDR3 has 15 amino acids. Germline CDR1 MNHNY, CDR2 SVGAGI (reference sequence).

This clone was counted a single time. This chain links TRBV19 with TRBJ1-2; D remains ambiguous. Trimming removed 7 bases from V and 5 bases from J, with 11 bases in between. Germline values: CDR1 LNHDA, CDR2 SQIVND (reference sequence). This CDR3 contains 12 residues. The CDR3 DNA is TGTGCCAGTAAAGTGGAGGGATATGGCTACACCTTC. This codes for CASKVEGYGYTF.

Here the CDR3 DNA reads TGTGCCAGCAGCTTTCAGGGGGGTAATGAAGCTTTCTTT. Amino acids: CASSFQGGNEAFF. This chain links TRBV5-4 with TRBJ1-1; 7 bases match TRBD1. CDR1 is SGHNT and CDR2 is YYREEE in the germline V gene (reference sequence). The CDR3 covers 13 residues. J lost 7 bases, V lost 2 bases, and 5 bases had no gene match.

This chain links TRBV9 with TRBJ1-1; 8 positions agree with TRBD1. Germline V gene data show CDR1 as SGDLS and CDR2 as YYNGEE. The CDR3 is made up of 15 amino acids. With V trimmed by 4 bases and J by 0 bases, 5 bases remained unmatched. The CDR3 coding sequence is TGTGCCAGCAGCTCTCGACAGGGGATGAACACTGAAGCTTTCTTT. Its protein is CASSSRQGMNTEAFF.

This chain uses TRBV18 with TRBJ2-4, with 7 bases lining up with TRBD1. This CDR3 has 13 amino acids. V shed 6 bases, J shed 6 bases, and the junction held 5 bases outside the gene matches. Germline CDR1 is KGHSH and CDR2 is LQKENI. As DNA, the CDR3 is TGTGCCAGCTCCTTAGACAGGGTAAACATTCAGTACTTC. It codes for CASSLDRVNIQYF.

The rearrangement uses TRBV7-2 and TRBJ1-1; D perhaps matches TRBD1 (5 bases). Trimming shortened V by 5 bases and J by 4 bases, and 17 bases separated the two germline ends. CDR1 is SGHTA, CDR2 FQGNSA, per germline. The CDR3 contains 15 residues. The chain's CDR3 is CASSTSGGVGTEAFF. The CDR3 nucleotides read TGTGCCAGCAGCACTAGTGGAGGGGTTGGCACTGAAGCTTTCTTT.

This sequence joins TRBV4-3 and TRBJ2-7; tentatively, D is TRBD1 or TRBD2 (5 bases each). Germline assignment: CDR1 LGHNA and CDR2 YSLEER. V was pared by 0 bases and J by 7 bases, with 13 bases between. This CDR3 contains 14 residues. The CDR3 bases are TGCGCCAGCAGCCAAGATCCCCCATGGGGGGAGCAGTACGTC. The encoded protein is CASSQDPPWGEQYV.

The rearrangement links TRBV7-2 to TRBJ1-6; 7 nucleotides align to TRBD1. Germline CDR1 SGHTA, CDR2 FQGNSA. The CDR3 contains 17 residues. The trim removed 5 bases at V and 9 bases at J, leaving 16 bases unmatched. CDR3 amino acids: CASSPTPTGTVFSPLHF. The DNA of the CDR3 is TGTGCCAGCAGCCCTACACCAACCGGGACAGTATTTTCACCCCTCCACTTT.

The rearrangement links TRBV10-1 to TRBJ2-2, with TRBD2 matching over 11 bases. There are 13 residues in the CDR3. Germline CDR1 and CDR2: WNHNN and SYGVQD (reference sequence). V lost 10 bases, J lost 7 bases, and 5 bases stayed unmatched. The CDR3 spells CATGTSGGGELFF. The CDR3 bases are TGCGCCACCGGGACTAGCGGCGGCGGGGAGCTGTTTTTT.

The chain is built from TRBV5-5 and TRBJ2-3; 7 bases match TRBD1. CDR1 and CDR2 (germline): SGHKS, YYEKEE (reference sequence). The CDR3 length is 12 residues. V lost 4 bases and J lost 6; bases outside the gene matches: 2. CDR3 bases: TGTGCCAGCAGCCGACAGGGTGATACGCAGTATTTT. Translating it yields CASSRQGDTQYF.

The J gene is TRBJ2-4, the V gene TRBV7-9; weak D call: TRBD1 (5 bases). Trimming took off 1 base at V and 6 bases at J, with 16 bases between the two ends. There are 16 residues in the CDR3. Germline V gene sequence: CDR1 SEHNR, CDR2 FQNEAQ (reference sequence). Here the CDR3 DNA reads TGTGCCAGCAGCTTAGATGGCAGGGCCGGTCGAAACATTCAGTACTTC. Translated, it gives CASSLDGRAGRNIQYF.

The V call is TRBV9, the J call TRBJ1-1, with TRBD1 identical over 7 bases. V trimming: 0 bases; J trimming: 3 bases; junction bases outside the gene matches: 8. This CDR3 spans 16 amino acids. Germline loops: CDR1 SGDLS, CDR2 YYNGEE. In DNA form, the CDR3 reads TGTGCCAGCAGCGTAGGTCCCACAGGGGTTGACACTGAAGCTTTCTTT. This codes for CASSVGPTGVDTEAFF.

This clone has only one observation. The chain recombines TRBV30 with TRBJ1-6; D possibly corresponds to TRBD1 (5 bases). The V gene's germline CDR1 is GTSNPN and CDR2 SVGIG (reference sequence). V dropped 4 bases and J dropped 11 bases, with 12 bases sitting between them. This CDR3 comprises 12 residues. This chain's CDR3 is CAWTTGTAPLHF. The CDR3, as DNA: TGTGCCTGGACAACAGGAACGGCACCCCTCCACTTT.

The chain couples TRBV5-1 to TRBJ1-2; 7 nucleotides agree with TRBD1. This CDR3 region has 14 residues. Germline CDR1 reads SGHRS; CDR2 reads YFSETQ. V trimming: 4 bases; J trimming: 6 bases; junction bases outside the gene matches: 9. This CDR3 reads CASSPTGNFDGYTF. In DNA form, the CDR3 reads TGCGCCAGCAGCCCGACAGGGAATTTTGATGGCTACACCTTC. Full variable domain (remainder filled in from reference TRBV5-1 and TRBJ1-2): KAGVTQTPRYLIKTRGQQVTLSCSPISGHRSVSWYQQTPGQGLQFLFEYFSETQRNKGNFPGRFSGRQFSNSRSEMNVSTLELGDSALYLCASSPTGNFDGYTFGSGTRLTVV.

V usage is TRBV30 and J usage is TRBJ2-2; the match to TRBD2 covers 7 bases. CDR1 GTSNPN and CDR2 SVGIG come from the germline V gene (reference sequence). V was pared by 3 bases and J by 5 bases, with 9 bases of the junction left unmatched. This CDR3 contains 15 residues. The CDR3 region has the DNA TGTGCCTGGAGGCCGCGTGGGGGGGTGACCGGGGAGCTGTTTTTT. It is translated as CAWRPRGGVTGELFF. Full variable domain (rest looked up from reference TRBV30 and TRBJ2-2): SQTIHQWPATLVQPVGSPLSLECTVEGTSNPNLYWYRQAAGRGLQLLFYSVGIGQISSEVPQNLSASRPQDRQFILSSKKLLLSDSGFYLCAWRPRGGVTGELFFGEGSRLTVL.

The V and J genes are TRBV6-5 and TRBJ1-3; 7 bases line up with TRBD1. The trim removed 11 bases at V and 4 bases at J, leaving 5 bases unmatched. The germline CDR1 and CDR2 sequences are MNHEY and SVGAGI. The CDR3 spans 12 residues. As DNA, the CDR3 is TGTGCCTGCAAGGGACAGGGAAACACCATATATTTT. Its protein product is CACKGQGNTIYF.

V usage is TRBV2 and J usage is TRBJ2-1, with a tentative D call TRBD1 (5 bases). CDR1 SNHLY and CDR2 FYNNEI come from the germline V gene. The CDR3 is 17 residues long. V lost 8 bases, J lost 0 bases, and 20 bases lay in between. The CDR3 sequence: CASVRWVGDSSYNEQFF. The CDR3 bases are TGTGCCAGCGTTCGGTGGGTCGGAGACAGCTCCTACAATGAGCAGTTCTTC.

This chain joins TRBV19 and TRBJ1-5; maybe TRBD1 (5 bases). CDR1 is LNHDA and CDR2 is SQIVND in the germline V gene (reference sequence). The V end lost 7 bases, the J end lost 11 bases, and 21 bases lay between the germline ends. The length of the CDR3 is 14 residues. CDR3 amino acids: CASKRQQDKMAQHF. CDR3 DNA: TGTGCCAGTAAGAGACAGCAAGACAAAATGGCCCAGCATTTT. Full variable domain (rest looked up from reference TRBV19 and TRBJ1-5): DGGITQSPKYLFRKEGQNVTLSCEQNLNHDAMYWYRQDPGQGLRLIYYSQIVNDFQKGDIAEGYSVSREKKESFPLTVTSAQKNPTAFYLCASKRQQDKMAQHFGDGTRLSIL.